The clone carrying this TCR beta chain was picked up a small number of times. This entry belongs to a study of human T cells and chemical hapten exposure. Study context: For sensitization, 2% DPC was applied to an approximately 2 cm by approximately 2 cm patch of upper inner arm skin.

Within the library, unique molecular identifiers were attached to each individual cDNA molecule. Using its own MiXCR run on the RACE reads, TCRdb lists one record per CDR3 protein. The data contain 280,000 or so distinct CDR3 sequences, 7.5% to 8% of them singletons. The CDR3 length is 17 residues. Germline CDR1 LGHDT, CDR2 YNNKEL (reference sequence). Trimming cost V 1 base and J 2 bases; bases outside gene matches: 7. Time point reported: pre-sensitization, week 0. Treatment noted: therapeutic diphenylcyclopropenone sensitization with weekly scalp DPC. At every patch-test visit, blood was drawn before the patch test was applied.

The sequencing here drew on whole blood, taken in connection with sensitization to the hapten diphenylcyclopropenone (DPC). The V call is TRBV3-1, the J call TRBJ2-3, with 9 bases lining up with TRBD1. The clonotype was recovered from a man younger than 30 with alopecia areata. Some clones in this sample may be carry-over from other donors' samples. The CDR3 is CASSQGTGVGTTDTQYF. As DNA, the CDR3 is TGTGCCAGCAGCCAAGGGACAGGGGTCGGAACCACAGATACGCAGTATTTT.